This T cell receptor beta chain was found in a study of shared clonotypes between healthy human individuals. Unsorted material relied on tens of millions of PBMCs as the source of genomic DNA. The team ran DNA from unsorted PBMCs on ten immunoSEQ deep assay plates for sequencing. As processed by the authors: From ImmunoSEQ came sequences covering only the junction and carrying no quality scores, so filtering differed. Assay used: immunoSEQ multiplex PCR; TCRdb lists only in-frame clones, some missing. D and trimming were read from the DNA, whereas the V and J calls and clone size are those reported in that table. The table lists about 490,000 clones, around 80% of them singletons. General study results and limits: The sampled material consisted only of blood, and tissue repertoires are likely to differ.

A word on this clone: Antigen specificity is unknown.

The clonotype originates from a woman aged 35 to 49 in good health. Some clones in this sample may be carry-over from other donors' samples. Sequenced sample: PBMCs.

CDR3 sequence (DNA): TGCAGCGCCGGGACAGGGAACTATGGCTACACCTTC. It yields the protein CSAGTGNYGYTF. The chain links TRBV29-1 to TRBJ1-2, with TRBD1 matching 9 bases. The CDR3 sequence is 12 residues long. V shed 7 bases and J 2 bases; nucleotides not matched to a gene: 2. Germline-derived CDR1 and CDR2 are SQVTM and ANQGSEA.